This T cell receptor beta chain derives from a study of blood T cell repertoires in COVID-19. Study in general: Samples of COVID-19 (acute and convalescent) were obtained from the United States, Italy and Spain. Nucleic acid was either cDNA or gDNA, and it came from T cells, B-cell-depleted T cells, or PBMCs.

V dropped 6 bases and J dropped 3; count of bases not matched to a gene: 6. Germline V lookup: CDR1 MNHEY, CDR2 SVGAGI. This CDR3 has 14 residues. How the authors handled the data: Reference gene primer amplification gave estimated nucleated cell counts. Using immunoSEQ multiplex PCR, the repertoire was profiled, and TCRdb retains in-frame clones only, with some absent. V, J and clone size were drawn from that table, and D and trimming were deduced from the DNA. This table has roughly 56,000 clones, about nine tenths appearing once. Specimen: peripheral blood. The receptor's source is a man aged 50-59 years with active COVID-19. This chain uses TRBV6-5 with TRBJ2-3; 7 bases are shared with TRBD2. The CDR3 loop reads CASSPGGMTDTQYF. In DNA, the CDR3 is TGTGCCAGCAGCCCCGGGGGGATGACAGATACGCAGTATTTT.